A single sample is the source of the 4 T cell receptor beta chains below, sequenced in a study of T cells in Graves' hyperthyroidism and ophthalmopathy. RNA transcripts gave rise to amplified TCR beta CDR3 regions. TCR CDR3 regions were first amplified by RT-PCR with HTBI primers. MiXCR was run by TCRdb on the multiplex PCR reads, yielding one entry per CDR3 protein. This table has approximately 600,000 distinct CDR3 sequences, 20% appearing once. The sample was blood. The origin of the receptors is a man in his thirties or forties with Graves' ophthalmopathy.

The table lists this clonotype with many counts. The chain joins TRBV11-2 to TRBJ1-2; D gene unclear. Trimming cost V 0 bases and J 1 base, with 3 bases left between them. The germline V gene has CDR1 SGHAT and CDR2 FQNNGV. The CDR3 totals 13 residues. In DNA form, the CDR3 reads TGTGCCAGCAGCTTAGACTATAACTATGGCTACACCTTC. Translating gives CASSLDYNYGYTF.

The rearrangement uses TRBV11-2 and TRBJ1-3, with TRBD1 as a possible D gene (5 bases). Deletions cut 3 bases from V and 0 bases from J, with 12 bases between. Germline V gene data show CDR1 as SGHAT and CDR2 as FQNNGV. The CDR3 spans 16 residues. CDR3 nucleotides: TGTGCCAGCAGCTTCCAGGGCAGTCTCTCTGGAAACACCATATATTTT. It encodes CASSFQGSLSGNTIYF. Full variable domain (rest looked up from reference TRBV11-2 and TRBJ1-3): EAGVAQSPRYKIIEKRQSVAFWCNPISGHATLYWYQQILGQGPKLLIQFQNNGVVDDSQLPKDRFSAERLKGVDSTLKIQPAKLEDSAVYLCASSFQGSLSGNTIYFGEGSWLTVV.

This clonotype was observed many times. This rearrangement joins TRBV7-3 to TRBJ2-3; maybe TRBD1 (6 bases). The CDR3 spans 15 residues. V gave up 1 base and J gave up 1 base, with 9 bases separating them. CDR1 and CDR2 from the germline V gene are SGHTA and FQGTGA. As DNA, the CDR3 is TGTGCCAGCAGCTTAATGGGACAAGGCACAGATACGCAGTATTTT. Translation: CASSLMGQGTDTQYF.

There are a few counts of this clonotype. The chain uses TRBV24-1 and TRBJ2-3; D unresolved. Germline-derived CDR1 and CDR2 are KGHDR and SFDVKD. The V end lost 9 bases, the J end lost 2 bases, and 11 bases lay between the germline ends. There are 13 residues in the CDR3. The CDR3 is CATSPGLTDTQYF. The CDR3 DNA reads TGTGCCACCTCCCCCGGTCTCACAGATACGCAGTATTTT.